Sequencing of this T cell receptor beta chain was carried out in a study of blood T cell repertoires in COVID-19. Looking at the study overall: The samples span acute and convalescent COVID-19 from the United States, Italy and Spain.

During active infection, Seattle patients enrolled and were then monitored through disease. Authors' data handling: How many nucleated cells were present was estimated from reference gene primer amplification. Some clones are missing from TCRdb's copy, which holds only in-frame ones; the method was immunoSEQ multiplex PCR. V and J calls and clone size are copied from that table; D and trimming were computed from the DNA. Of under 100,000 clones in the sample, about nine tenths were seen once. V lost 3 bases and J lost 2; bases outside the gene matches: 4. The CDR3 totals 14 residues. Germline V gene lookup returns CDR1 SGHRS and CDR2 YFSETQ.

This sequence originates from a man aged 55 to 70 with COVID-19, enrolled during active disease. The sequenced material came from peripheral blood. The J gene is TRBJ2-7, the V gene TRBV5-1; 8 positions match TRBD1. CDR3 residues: CASSSTGAPYEQYF. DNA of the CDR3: TGCGCCAGCAGCTCGACAGGGGCCCCCTACGAGCAGTACTTC.